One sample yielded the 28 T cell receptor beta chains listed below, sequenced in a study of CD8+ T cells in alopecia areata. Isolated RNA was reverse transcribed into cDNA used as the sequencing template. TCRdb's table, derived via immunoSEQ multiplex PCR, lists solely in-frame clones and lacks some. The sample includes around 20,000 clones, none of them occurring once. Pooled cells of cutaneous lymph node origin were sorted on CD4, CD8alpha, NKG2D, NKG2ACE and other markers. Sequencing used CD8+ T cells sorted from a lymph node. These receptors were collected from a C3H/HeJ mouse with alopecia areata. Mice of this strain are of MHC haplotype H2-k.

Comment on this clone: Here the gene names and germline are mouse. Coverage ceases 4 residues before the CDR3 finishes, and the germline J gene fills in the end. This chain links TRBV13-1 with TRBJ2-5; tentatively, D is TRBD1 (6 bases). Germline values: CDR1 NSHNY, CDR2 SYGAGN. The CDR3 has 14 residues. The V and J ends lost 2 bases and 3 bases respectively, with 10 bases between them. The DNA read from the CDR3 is TGTGCCAGCAGTGAAGTGGGACAACAAGAC. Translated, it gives CASSEVGQQD. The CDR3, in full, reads CASSEVGQQDTQYF.

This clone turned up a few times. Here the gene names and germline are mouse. CDR3 amino acids: CASSIRQDISNERLFF. The sequenced part of the CDR3 DNA is TGTGCCAGCAGTATAAGACAGGACATTTCCAACGAA. The chain joins TRBV19 to TRBJ1-4; TRBD1 might be the D (6 bases). With the read ending 4 residues before the CDR3 end, the germline J gene is used to fill in that end. Germline V lookup: CDR1 FNHDT, CDR2 SITEND (reference sequence). This CDR3 has 16 amino acids. The V end was cut by 1 base, the J end by 0 bases, with 10 bases between.

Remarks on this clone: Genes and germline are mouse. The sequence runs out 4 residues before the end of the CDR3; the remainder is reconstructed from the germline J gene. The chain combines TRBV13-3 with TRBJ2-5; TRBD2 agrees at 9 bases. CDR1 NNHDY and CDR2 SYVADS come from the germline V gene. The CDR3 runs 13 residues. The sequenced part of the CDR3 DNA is TGTGCCAGCAGTGGACTGGGGGAGGAC. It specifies CASSGLGED. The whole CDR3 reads CASSGLGEDTQYF.

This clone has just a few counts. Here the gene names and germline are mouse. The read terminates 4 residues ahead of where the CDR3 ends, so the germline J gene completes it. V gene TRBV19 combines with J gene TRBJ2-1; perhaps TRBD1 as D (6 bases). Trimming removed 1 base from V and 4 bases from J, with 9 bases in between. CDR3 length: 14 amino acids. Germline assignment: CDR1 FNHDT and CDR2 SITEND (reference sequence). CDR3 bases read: TGTGCCAGCAGTATACGTCAGGGGTATGCT. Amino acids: CASSIRQGYA. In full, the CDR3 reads CASSIRQGYAEQFF.

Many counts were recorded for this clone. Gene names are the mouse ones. The CDR3 bases that were read are TGTGCCAGCAGTATAGTCGACAGCTCCTAT. This encodes CASSIVDSSY. The entire CDR3 sequence reads CASSIVDSSYEQYF. The chain uses TRBV19 and TRBJ2-7; TRBD1 might be the D (5 bases). The read halts 4 residues ahead of the CDR3 end, with the missing end drawn from the germline J gene. The CDR3 loop spans 14 amino acids. Deletions cut 0 bases from V and 0 bases from J, with 7 bases between. CDR1 FNHDT and CDR2 SITEND come from the germline V gene (reference sequence). Filled out from reference TRBV19 and TRBJ2-7, the complete variable domain reads GGIITQTPKFLIGQEGQKLTLKCQQNFNHDTMYWYRQDSGKGLRLIYYSITENDLQKGDLSEGYDASREKKSSFSLTVTSAQKNEMAVFLCASSIVDSSYEQYFGPGTRLTVL.

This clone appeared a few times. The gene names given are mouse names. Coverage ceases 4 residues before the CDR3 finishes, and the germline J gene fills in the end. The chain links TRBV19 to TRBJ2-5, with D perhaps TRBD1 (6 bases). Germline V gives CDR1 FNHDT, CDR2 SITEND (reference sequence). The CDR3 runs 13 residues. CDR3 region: CASSLGGGDTQYF. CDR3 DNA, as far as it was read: TGTGCCAGCAGTCTCGGAGGGGGAGAC.

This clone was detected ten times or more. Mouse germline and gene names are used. The CDR3 is CTCSAEGQNYAEQFF. The CDR3 bases that were read are TGCACCTGCAGTGCAGAGGGACAAAACTATGCT. The gene calls are TRBV1 and TRBJ2-1, with D possibly being TRBD1 (6 bases). The sequenced fragment ends 4 residues before the CDR3 boundary, so the rest is inferred from the germline J gene. Germline CDR1 is NSQYPW and CDR2 is LRSPGD (reference sequence). This CDR3 is built from 15 residues. V was shortened by 0 bases and J by 1 base, with 7 bases between the two germline ends.

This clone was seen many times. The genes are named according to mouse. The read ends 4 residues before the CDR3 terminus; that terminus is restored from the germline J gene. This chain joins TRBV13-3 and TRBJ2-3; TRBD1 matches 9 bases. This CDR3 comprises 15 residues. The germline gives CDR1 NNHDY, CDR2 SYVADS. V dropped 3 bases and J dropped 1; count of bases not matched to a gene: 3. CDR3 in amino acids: CASSGGDRGAETLYF. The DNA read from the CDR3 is TGTGCCAGCAGTGGGGGGGACAGGGGTGCAGAA.

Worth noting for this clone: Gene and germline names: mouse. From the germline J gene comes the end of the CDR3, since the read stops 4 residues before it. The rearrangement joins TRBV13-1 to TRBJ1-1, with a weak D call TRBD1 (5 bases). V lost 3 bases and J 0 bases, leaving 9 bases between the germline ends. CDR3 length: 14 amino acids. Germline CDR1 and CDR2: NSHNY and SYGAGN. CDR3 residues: CASSGDYANTEVFF. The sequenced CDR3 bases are TGTGCCAGCAGTGGGGACTATGCAAACACA.

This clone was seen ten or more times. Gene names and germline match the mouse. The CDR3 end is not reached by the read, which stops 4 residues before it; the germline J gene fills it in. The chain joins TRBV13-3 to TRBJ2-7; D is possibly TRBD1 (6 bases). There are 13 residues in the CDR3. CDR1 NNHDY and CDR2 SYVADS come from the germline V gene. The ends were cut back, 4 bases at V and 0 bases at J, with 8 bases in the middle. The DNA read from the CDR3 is TGTGCCAGCAGTCCAGGGGACTCCTAT. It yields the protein CASSPGDSY. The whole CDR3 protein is CASSPGDSYEQYF.

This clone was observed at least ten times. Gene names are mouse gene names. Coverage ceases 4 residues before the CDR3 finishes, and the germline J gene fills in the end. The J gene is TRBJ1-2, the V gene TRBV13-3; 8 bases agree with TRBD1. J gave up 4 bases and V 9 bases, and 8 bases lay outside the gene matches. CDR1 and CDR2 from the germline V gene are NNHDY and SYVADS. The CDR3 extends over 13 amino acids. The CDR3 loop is CATRQGKGSDYTF. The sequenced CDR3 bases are TGTGCCACCCGACAGGGGAAGGGCTCC.

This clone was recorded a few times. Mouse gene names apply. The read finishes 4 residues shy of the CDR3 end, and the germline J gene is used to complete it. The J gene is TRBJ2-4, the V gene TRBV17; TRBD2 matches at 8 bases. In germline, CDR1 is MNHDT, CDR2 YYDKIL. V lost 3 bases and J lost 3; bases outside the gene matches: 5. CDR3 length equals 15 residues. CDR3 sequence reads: CASSSYGGGQNTLYF. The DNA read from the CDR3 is TGTGCTAGCAGTAGCTATGGGGGGGGGCAAAAC.

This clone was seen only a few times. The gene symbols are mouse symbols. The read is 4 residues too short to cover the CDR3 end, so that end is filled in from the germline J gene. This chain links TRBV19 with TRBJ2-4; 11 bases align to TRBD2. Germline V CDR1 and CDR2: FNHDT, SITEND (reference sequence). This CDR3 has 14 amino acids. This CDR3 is CASSPDWGGNTLYF. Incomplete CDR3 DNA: TGTGCCAGCAGCCCCGACTGGGGGGGAAAC.

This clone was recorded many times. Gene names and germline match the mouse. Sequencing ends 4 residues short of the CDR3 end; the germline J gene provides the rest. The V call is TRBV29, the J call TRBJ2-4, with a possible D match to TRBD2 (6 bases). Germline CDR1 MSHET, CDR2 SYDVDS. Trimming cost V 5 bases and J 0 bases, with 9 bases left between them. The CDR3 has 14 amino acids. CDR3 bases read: TGTGCTAGCAGTGTCTGGGGTAGTCAAAAC. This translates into CASSVWGSQN. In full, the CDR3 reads CASSVWGSQNTLYF.

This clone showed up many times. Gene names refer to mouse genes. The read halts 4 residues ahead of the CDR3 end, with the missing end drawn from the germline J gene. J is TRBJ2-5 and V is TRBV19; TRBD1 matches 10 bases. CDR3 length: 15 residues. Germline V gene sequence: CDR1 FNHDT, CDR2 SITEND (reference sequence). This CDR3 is CASSHTPGQGDTQYF. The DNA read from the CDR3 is TGTGCCAGCAGCCACACACCGGGACAGGGGGAC.

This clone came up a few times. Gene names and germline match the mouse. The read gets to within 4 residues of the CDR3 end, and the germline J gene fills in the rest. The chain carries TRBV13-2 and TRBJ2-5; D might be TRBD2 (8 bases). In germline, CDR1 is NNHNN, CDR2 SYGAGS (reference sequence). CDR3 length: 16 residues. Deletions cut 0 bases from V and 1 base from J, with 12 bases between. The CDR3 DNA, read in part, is TGTGCCAGCGGTGATGCAGGGGGGGGCTACCAAGAC. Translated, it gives CASGDAGGGYQD. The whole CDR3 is CASGDAGGGYQDTQYF.

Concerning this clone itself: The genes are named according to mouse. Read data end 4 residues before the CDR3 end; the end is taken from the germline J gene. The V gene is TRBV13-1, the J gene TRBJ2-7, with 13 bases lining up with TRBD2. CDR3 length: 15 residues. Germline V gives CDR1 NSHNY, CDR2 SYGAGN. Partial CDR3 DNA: TGTGCCAGCAGTGGGACTGGGGGGGCGCTACAT. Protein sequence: CASSGTGGALH. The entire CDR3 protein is CASSGTGGALHEQYF.

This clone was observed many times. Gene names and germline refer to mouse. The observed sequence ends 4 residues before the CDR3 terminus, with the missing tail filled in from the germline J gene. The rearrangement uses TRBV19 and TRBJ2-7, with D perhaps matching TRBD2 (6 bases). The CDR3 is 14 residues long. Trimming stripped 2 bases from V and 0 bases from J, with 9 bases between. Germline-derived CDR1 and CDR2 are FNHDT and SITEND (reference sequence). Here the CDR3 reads CASSILGFSYEQYF. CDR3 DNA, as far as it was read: TGTGCCAGCAGTATCCTGGGGTTCTCCTAT.

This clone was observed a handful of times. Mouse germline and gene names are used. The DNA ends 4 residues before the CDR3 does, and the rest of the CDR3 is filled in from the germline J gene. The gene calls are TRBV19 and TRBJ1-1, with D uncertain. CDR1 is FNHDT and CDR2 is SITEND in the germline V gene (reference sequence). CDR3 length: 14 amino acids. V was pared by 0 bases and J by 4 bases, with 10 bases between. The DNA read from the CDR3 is TGTGCCAGCAGTATAGCCAGATACGGCACA. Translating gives CASSIARYGT. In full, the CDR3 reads CASSIARYGTEVFF.

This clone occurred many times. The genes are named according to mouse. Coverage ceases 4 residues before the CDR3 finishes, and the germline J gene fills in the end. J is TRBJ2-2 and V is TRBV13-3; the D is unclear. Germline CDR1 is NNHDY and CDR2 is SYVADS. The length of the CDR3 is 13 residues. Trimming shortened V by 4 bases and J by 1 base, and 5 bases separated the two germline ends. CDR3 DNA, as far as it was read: TGTGCCAGCAGTCCACAAAACACCGGG. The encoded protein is CASSPQNTG. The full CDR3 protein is CASSPQNTGQLYF.

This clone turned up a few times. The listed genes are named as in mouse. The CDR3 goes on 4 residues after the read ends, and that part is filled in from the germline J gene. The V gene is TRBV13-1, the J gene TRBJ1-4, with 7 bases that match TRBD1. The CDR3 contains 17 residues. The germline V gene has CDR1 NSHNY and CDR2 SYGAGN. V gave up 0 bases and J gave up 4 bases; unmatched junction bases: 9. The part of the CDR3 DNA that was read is TGTGCCAGCAGTGATGCAGCCCCCGGGACAGACAACGAA. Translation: CASSDAAPGTDNE. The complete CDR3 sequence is CASSDAAPGTDNERLFF.

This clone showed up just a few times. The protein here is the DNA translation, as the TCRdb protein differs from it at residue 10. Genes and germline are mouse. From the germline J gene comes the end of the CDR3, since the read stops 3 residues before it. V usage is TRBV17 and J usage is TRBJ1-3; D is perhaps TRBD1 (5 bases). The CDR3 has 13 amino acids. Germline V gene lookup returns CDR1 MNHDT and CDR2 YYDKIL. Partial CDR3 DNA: TGTGCTAGCAGTAGAGATATGGGGGACCCG. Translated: CASSRDMGDP. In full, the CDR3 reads CASSRDMGDPLYF.

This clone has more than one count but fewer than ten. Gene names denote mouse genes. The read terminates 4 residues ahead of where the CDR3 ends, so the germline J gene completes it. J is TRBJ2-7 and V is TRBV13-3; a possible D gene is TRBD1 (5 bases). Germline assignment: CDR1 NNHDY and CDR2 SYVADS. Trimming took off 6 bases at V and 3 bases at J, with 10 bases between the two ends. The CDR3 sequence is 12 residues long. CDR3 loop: CASIGQNYEQYF. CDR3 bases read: TGTGCCAGCATAGGACAAAACTAT.

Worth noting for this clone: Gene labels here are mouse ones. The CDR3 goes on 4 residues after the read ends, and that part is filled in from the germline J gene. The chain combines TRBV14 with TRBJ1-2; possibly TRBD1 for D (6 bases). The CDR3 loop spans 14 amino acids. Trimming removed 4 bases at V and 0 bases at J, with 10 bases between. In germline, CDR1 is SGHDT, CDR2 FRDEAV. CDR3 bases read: TGTGCCAGCAGTCAAGAGGGGGCAAACTCC. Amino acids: CASSQEGANS. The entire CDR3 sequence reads CASSQEGANSDYTF.

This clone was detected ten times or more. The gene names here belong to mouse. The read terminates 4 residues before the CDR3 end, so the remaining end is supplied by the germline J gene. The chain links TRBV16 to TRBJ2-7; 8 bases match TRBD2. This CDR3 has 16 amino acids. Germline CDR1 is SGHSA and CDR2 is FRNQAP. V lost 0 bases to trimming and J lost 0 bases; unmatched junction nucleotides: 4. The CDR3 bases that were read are TGTGCAAGCAGCTTAGATCCCGGACTGGGCTCCTAT. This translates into CASSLDPGLGSY. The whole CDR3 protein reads CASSLDPGLGSYEQYF.

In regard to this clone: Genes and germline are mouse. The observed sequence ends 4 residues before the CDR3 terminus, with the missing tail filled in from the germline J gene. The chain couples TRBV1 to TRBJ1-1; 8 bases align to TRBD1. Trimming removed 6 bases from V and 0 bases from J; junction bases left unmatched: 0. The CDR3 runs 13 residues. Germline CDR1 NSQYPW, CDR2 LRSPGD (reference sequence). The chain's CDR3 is CTCRGQANTEVFF. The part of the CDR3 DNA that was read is TGCACCTGCAGGGGACAGGCAAACACA.

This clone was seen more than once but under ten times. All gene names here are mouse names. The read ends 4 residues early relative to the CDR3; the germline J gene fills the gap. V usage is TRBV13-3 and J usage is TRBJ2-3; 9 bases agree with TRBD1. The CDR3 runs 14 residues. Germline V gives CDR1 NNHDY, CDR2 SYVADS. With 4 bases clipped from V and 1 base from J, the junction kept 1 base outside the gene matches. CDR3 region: CASSWTGGAETLYF. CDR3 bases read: TGTGCCAGCAGTTGGACAGGGGGTGCAGAA.

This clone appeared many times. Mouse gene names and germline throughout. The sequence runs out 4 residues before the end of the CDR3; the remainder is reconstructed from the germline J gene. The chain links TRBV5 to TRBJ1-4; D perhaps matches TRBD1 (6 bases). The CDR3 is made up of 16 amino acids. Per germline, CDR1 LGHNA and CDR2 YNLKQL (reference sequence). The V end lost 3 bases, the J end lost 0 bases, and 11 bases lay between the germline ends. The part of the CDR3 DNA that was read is TGTGCCAGCAGCCACCCGGGACAACTTTCCAACGAA. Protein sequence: CASSHPGQLSNE. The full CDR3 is CASSHPGQLSNERLFF.